The rows below give T cell receptor beta chains drawn from one sample of a study of a mutant IDH1 vaccine in newly diagnosed glioma. TCRdb keeps only in-frame clones here, not all; method: immunoSEQ multiplex PCR. The sample carries fewer than 45,000 clones, approximately 80% recorded once. Antigens for these TCRs are unknown. This specimen consisted of PBMCs, obtained from a glioma patient whose treatment included an IDH1 peptide vaccine. These receptors were taken from a woman between 35 and 50 years old with glioma. Some clones in this sample may be carry-over from other donors' samples. CDR3s include the opening cysteine and the closing phenylalanine or tryptophan. Each record gives: V gene, D gene, J gene, clone size, CDR3 DNA, CDR3 protein. A D gene is named only where the DNA matches it firmly. Size values are once, few and many counts, or a class for expanded clones, and some rows have none.

TRBV27,NA,TRBJ1-3,once,TGTGCCAGCAGTTTACAGGGCTTGGGAAACACCATATATTTT,CASSLQGLGNTIYF
TRBV4-1,NA,TRBJ1-1,few,TGCGCCAGCAGCCAAGATCGGCAACAGTCGAACACTGAAGCTTTCTTT,CASSQDRQQSNTEAFF
TRBV11-2,NA,TRBJ1-2,NA,TGTGCCAGCAGCGCCTTGACGATCACTAACTATGGCTACACCTTC,CASSALTITNYGYTF
TRBV9,NA,TRBJ2-7,NA,TGTGCCAGCAGCGGATACAACTACGAGCAGTACTTC,CASSGYNYEQYF
TRBV5-1,TRBD1,TRBJ2-1,NA,TGCGCCAGCACCCCCCGGTTGGGACAGTCAAACGAGCAGTTCTTC,CASTPRLGQSNEQFF
TRBV10-3,TRBD1,TRBJ2-5,NA,TGTGCCATCAGTGCCAGACAGGGTCCAATAGAGACCCAGTACTTC,CAISARQGPIETQYF
TRBV7-3,NA,TRBJ2-2,NA,TGTGCCAGCAGCCTCACAGGCACCGGGGAGCTGTTTTTT,CASSLTGTGELFF
TRBV7-8,NA,TRBJ2-1,NA,TGTGCCAGCAGGTCAGGGGGGGCCTGGGATGAGCAGTTCTTC,CASRSGGAWDEQFF
TRBV5-4,NA,TRBJ2-7,NA,TGTGCCAGCAGCCTCCGGGACCCGCCCTACGAGCAGTACTTC,CASSLRDPPYEQYF
TRBV5-4,TRBD2,TRBJ2-3,NA,TGTGCCAGCAGCTCCGAGACTAGCATGGATACGCAGTATTTT,CASSSETSMDTQYF
TRBV9,NA,TRBJ2-7,NA,TGTGCCAGCTCCCGAGGGGGGACAGTCCAGCCCCACGAGCAGTACTTC,CASSRGGTVQPHEQYF
TRBV29-1,TRBD2,TRBJ2-1,NA,TGCAGCGTCCACCCCACGGGACTAGCGGGGGGCCCGATGTTCTTC,CSVHPTGLAGGPMFF
TRBV20-1,NA,TRBJ1-2,NA,TGCAGTGCTAGACTCCGTGGCTACACCTTC,CSARLRGYTF
TRBV19,NA,TRBJ2-7,NA,TGTGCCAGTGGAATCGGATTCGATAGCTCCTACGAGCAGTACTTC,CASGIGFDSSYEQYF
TRBV4-2,NA,TRBJ1-5,few,TGTGCCAGCAGCCGAACACAGGGCCAGCACAATCAGCCCCAGCATTTT,CASSRTQGQHNQPQHF
TRBV12-5,NA,TRBJ2-3,once,TGTGCTAGTGGTTTTCCTCCCGGCACAGATACGCAGTATTTT,CASGFPPGTDTQYF
TRBV5-4,TRBD2,TRBJ2-7,NA,TGTGCCAGCAGCCGCTGGACTAGCGGAGCCTACGAGCAGTACTTC,CASSRWTSGAYEQYF
TRBV9,TRBD2,TRBJ2-7,NA,TGTGCCAGCAGCCCGCGGACTAGCAACTCCTACGAGCAGTACTTC,CASSPRTSNSYEQYF
TRBV5-4,NA,TRBJ1-1,NA,TGTGCCAGCAGCTCGGGCGGAGCCACTGAAGCTTTCTTT,CASSSGGATEAFF
TRBV5-1,NA,TRBJ2-5,once,TGCGCCAGCAGCTTGGTCGTCCAAAAAGAGACCCAGTACTTC,CASSLVVQKETQYF
TRBV27,NA,TRBJ2-5,NA,TGTGCCAGCAGTTTAGTTAGGGGAGAGACCCAGTACTTC,CASSLVRGETQYF
TRBV6-1,TRBD1,TRBJ1-2,NA,TGTGCCAGCAAACCCGGGACAGATAACTATGGCTACACCTTC,CASKPGTDNYGYTF
TRBV7-8,NA,TRBJ2-1,once,TGTGCCAGCAGCTTTAGACCCTCTAGCGTAGATGAGCAGTTCTTC,CASSFRPSSVDEQFF
TRBV6-1,NA,TRBJ2-1,NA,TGTGCCAGCAGTGAAGATCCTACATCCCCCGAAGGGAAGTTCTTC,CASSEDPTSPEGKFF
TRBV10-3,TRBD2,TRBJ2-1,NA,TGTGCCATCAGTGAAGGCCGGAGCGGGGACCTCAATGAGCAGTTCTTC,CAISEGRSGDLNEQFF
TRBV4-2,TRBD1,TRBJ1-4,NA,TGTGCCAGCAGCCCGAGGGACAGGGGCATGGTAAAACTGTTTTTT,CASSPRDRGMVKLFF
TRBV7-9,NA,TRBJ1-1,NA,TGTGCCAGCAGCCCAGCCGTTGAAGCTTTCTTT,CASSPAVEAFF
TRBV7-8,NA,TRBJ2-2,NA,TGTGCCAGCAGCCAGCCACAGGGGGAGCTGTTTTTT,CASSQPQGELFF
TRBV19,TRBD1,TRBJ1-1,NA,TGTGCCACAGGGGGAAGGGCTCCGGTCGATGTAAAAGGCCAAAAGAACACTGAAGCTTTCTTT,CATGGRAPVDVKGQKNTEAFF
TRBV5-1,NA,TRBJ1-2,NA,TGCGCCAGCAGCTTGGGGGGAAGGTATGGCTACACCTTC,CASSLGGRYGYTF
TRBV2,NA,TRBJ1-2,once,TGTGCCAGCAGTGAGGACAGAAACTATGGCTACACCTTC,CASSEDRNYGYTF
TRBV27,NA,TRBJ2-5,NA,TGTGCCAGCATGGTTCAAGAGACCCAGTACTTC,CASMVQETQYF
TRBV18,NA,TRBJ2-7,NA,TGTGCCAGCTCACCGGTAGGGGCGGCTATTAATTTGGGGGAGCAGTACTTC,CASSPVGAAINLGEQYF
TRBV4-3,NA,TRBJ2-3,NA,TGCGCCAGCAGCCAAGATCCAGCTACGCAGTATTTT,CASSQDPATQYF
TRBV19,NA,TRBJ1-1,NA,TGTGCCAGTAGTCGTCAGGGGAGCCGAGCTTTCTTT,CASSRQGSRAFF
TRBV2,NA,TRBJ1-4,NA,TGTGCCAGCAGTGGGGATGCAGAGGGTGTAAAACTGTTTTTT,CASSGDAEGVKLFF
TRBV11-3,NA,TRBJ2-5,NA,TGTGCCAGCAGCTTAGATTTTGGGGAGACCCAGTACTTC,CASSLDFGETQYF
TRBV7-2,TRBD2,TRBJ2-1,NA,TGTGCCAGCAGGTCCGGGACTAGCGCATACAATGAGCAGTTCTTC,CASRSGTSAYNEQFF
TRBV5-1,NA,TRBJ1-2,NA,TGCGCCAGCAGCTTGGCACGGCCTAACTTCTATGGCTACACCTTC,CASSLARPNFYGYTF
TRBV6-6,NA,TRBJ2-5,NA,TGTGCTAGCCTAAGGAGGGGATCGGAGACCCAGTACTTC,CASLRRGSETQYF
TRBV6-1,TRBD2,TRBJ2-7,NA,TGTGCCAGCAGTGTGAGGACTAGCGGGAGCGGCGAGCAGTACTTC,CASSVRTSGSGEQYF
TRBV10-3,NA,TRBJ1-2,NA,TGTGCCATCAGTGATGACAGAAGCTATGGCTACACCTTC,CAISDDRSYGYTF
TRBV7-9,NA,TRBJ1-1,NA,TGTGCCAGCCTGCCGGGGTTCATGAACACTGAAGCTTTCTTT,CASLPGFMNTEAFF
TRBV7-9,NA,TRBJ2-7,NA,TGTGCCAGCAGCTTAGCGTCAGGGGCGGGTAATTCCTACGAGCAGTACTTC,CASSLASGAGNSYEQYF
TRBV28,TRBD2,TRBJ2-5,NA,TGTGCCAGCAGGCTAGCGGGACAAGAGACCCAGTACTTC,CASRLAGQETQYF
TRBV4-1,NA,TRBJ2-2,NA,TGCGCCAGCAGCCCGTCCCTGGGGGACCCGGAGCTGTTTTTT,CASSPSLGDPELFF
TRBV2,TRBD2,TRBJ2-1,NA,TGTGCCAGCAATAGCGGGGGGGCTAGAAATGAGCAGTTCTTC,CASNSGGARNEQFF
TRBV28,TRBD1,TRBJ1-1,NA,TGTGCCAGCAGTCCCGGACAGGGGGGCACTGAAGCTTTCTTT,CASSPGQGGTEAFF
TRBV5-6,NA,TRBJ2-2,NA,TGTGCCAGCAGCTTGAAAGGTCGGCACACCGGGGAGCTGTTTTTT,CASSLKGRHTGELFF
TRBV27,NA,TRBJ2-7,NA,TGTGCCAGCGGACAGCCTTTCTACGAGCAGTACTTC,CASGQPFYEQYF
TRBV7-8,NA,TRBJ2-7,NA,TGTGCCAGCAGCTTAGAGGGTAGCGTCTACGAGCAGTACTTC,CASSLEGSVYEQYF
TRBV28,NA,TRBJ2-7,NA,TGTGCCAGCTCGAGAGGAGTTCTCTCCTACGAGCAGTACTTC,CASSRGVLSYEQYF
TRBV6-6,TRBD1,TRBJ1-5,NA,TGTGCCAGCAGTTCAAGGACAGGGGCAGATCAGCCCCAGCATTTT,CASSSRTGADQPQHF
TRBV5-1,NA,TRBJ1-1,NA,TGCGCCAGCAGCTCCCAATTACTTGGGGTAGCGGGCACTGAAGCTTTCTTT,CASSSQLLGVAGTEAFF
TRBV6-6,TRBD2,TRBJ2-1,NA,TGTGCCAGCAGTTCTCTAGCGGGGGGATCAGGGGAGCAGTTCTTC,CASSSLAGGSGEQFF
TRBV2,NA,TRBJ2-7,NA,TGTGCCAGCAGTAGATTTACAGGGTCCGAGCAGTACTTC,CASSRFTGSEQYF
TRBV14,TRBD1,TRBJ1-2,NA,TGTGCCAGCAGCCAAGCCGGGACAGGCCTCTATGGCTACACCTTC,CASSQAGTGLYGYTF